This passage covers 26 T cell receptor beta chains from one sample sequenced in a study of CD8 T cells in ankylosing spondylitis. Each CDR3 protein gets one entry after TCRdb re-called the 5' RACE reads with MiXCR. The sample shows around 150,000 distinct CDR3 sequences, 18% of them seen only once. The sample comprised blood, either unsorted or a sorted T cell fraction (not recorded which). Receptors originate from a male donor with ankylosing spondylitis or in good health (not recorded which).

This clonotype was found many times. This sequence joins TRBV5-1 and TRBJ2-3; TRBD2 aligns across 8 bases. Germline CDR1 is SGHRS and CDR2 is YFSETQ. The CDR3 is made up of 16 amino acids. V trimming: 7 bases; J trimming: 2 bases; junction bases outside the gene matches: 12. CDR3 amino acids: CASWSTASGYTDTQYF. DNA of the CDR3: TGCGCCAGCTGGTCGACGGCTAGCGGGTACACAGATACGCAGTATTTT. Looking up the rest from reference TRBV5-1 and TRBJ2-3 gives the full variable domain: KAGVTQTPRYLIKTRGQQVTLSCSPISGHRSVSWYQQTPGQGLQFLFEYFSETQRNKGNFPGRFSGRQFSNSRSEMNVSTLELGDSALYLCASWSTASGYTDTQYFGPGTRLTVL.

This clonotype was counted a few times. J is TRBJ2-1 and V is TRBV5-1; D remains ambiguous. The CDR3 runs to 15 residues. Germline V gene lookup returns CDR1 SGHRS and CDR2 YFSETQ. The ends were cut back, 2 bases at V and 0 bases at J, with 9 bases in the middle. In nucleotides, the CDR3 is TGCGCCAGCAGCTTCGTACGGACCTCCTACAATGAGCAGTTCTTC. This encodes CASSFVRTSYNEQFF.

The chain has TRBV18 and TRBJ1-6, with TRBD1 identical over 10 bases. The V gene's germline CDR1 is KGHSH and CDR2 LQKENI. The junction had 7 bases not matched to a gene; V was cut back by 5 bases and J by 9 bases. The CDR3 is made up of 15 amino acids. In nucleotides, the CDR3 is TGTGCCAGCTCAGAGAGCGGGACAGGGGTTTCACCCCTCCACTTT. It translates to CASSESGTGVSPLHF.

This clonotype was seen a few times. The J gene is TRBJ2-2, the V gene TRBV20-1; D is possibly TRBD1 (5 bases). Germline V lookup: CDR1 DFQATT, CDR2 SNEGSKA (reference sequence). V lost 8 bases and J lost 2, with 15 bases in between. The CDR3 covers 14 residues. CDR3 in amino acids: CSSRPTENTGELFF. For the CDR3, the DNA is TGCAGTTCGCGACCGACAGAAAACACCGGGGAGCTGTTTTTT.

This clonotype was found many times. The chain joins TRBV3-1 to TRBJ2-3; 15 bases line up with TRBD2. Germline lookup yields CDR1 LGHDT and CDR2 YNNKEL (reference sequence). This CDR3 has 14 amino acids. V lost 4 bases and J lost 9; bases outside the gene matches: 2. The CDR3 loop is CASSRGLAGGTQYF. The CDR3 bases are TGTGCCAGCAGCCGCGGACTAGCGGGAGGGACGCAGTATTTT.

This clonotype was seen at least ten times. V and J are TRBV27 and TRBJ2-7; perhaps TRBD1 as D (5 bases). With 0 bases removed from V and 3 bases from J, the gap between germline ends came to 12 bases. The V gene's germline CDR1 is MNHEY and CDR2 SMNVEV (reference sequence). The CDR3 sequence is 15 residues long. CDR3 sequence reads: CASSLSVGQFYEQYF. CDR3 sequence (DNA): TGTGCCAGCAGTTTATCGGTCGGACAATTCTACGAGCAGTACTTC.

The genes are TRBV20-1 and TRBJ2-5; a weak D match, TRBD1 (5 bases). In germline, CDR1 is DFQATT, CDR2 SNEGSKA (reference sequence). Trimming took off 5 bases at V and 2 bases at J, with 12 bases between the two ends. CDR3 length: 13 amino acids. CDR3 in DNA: TGCAGTGCTCCGAGTACAGGACAAGAGACCCAGTACTTC. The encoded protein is CSAPSTGQETQYF.

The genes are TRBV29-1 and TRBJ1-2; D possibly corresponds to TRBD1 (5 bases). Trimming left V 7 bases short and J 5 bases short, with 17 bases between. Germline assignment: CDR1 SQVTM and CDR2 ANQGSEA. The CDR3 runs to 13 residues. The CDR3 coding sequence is TGCAGCGGCAGGCGCGGGGCTGGATATGGCTACACCTTC. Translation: CSGRRGAGYGYTF. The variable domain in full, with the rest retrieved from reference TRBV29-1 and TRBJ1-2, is SAVISQKPSRDICQRGTSLTIQCQVDSQVTMMFWYRQQPGQSLTLIATANQGSEATYESGFVIDKFPISRPNLTFSTLTVSNMSPEDSSIYLCSGRRGAGYGYTFGSGTRLTVV.

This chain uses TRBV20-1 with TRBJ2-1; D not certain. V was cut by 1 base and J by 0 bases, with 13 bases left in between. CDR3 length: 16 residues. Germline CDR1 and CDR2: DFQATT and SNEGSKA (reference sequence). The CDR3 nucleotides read TGCAGTGCTAGAGCCCAGTTTTCGGACTCCTACAATGAGCAGTTCTTC. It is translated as CSARAQFSDSYNEQFF.

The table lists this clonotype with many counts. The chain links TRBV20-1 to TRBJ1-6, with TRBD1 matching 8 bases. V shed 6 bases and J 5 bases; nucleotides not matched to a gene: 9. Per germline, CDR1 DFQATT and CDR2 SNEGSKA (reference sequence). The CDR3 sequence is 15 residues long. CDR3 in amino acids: CSARTGGPNNSPLHF. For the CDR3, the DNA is TGCAGTGCCAGAACAGGGGGACCTAATAATTCACCCCTCCACTTT.

The CDR3 loop is CASSTGRAGTTEAFF. The CDR3 DNA reads TGTGCCAGTAGTACGGGAAGGGCAGGGACAACTGAAGCTTTCTTT. The chain combines TRBV19 with TRBJ1-1; perhaps TRBD1 as D (6 bases). Germline CDR1 and CDR2: LNHDA and SQIVND (reference sequence). V was clipped by 4 bases and J by 5 bases, with 17 bases between them. The CDR3 spans 15 residues. The full variable domain, rest sourced from reference TRBV19 and TRBJ1-1, is DGGITQSPKYLFRKEGQNVTLSCEQNLNHDAMYWYRQDPGQGLRLIYYSQIVNDFQKGDIAEGYSVSREKKESFPLTVTSAQKNPTAFYLCASSTGRAGTTEAFFGQGTRLTVV.

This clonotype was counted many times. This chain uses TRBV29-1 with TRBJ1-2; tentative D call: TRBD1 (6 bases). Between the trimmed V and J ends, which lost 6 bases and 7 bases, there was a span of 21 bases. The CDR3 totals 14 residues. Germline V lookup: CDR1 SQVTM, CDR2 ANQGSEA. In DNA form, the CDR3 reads TGCAGCGTCAACTCACAGGGTTGGGTTTCTGGCTACACCTTC. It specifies CSVNSQGWVSGYTF.

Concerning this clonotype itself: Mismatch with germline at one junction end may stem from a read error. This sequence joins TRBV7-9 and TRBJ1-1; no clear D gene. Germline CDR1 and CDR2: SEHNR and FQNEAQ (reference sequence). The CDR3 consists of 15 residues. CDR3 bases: TGTGCCAGCAGCTTAGAAGGCTCACTGAACACTGCAGCTTTCTTT. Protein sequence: CASSLEGSLNTAAFF.

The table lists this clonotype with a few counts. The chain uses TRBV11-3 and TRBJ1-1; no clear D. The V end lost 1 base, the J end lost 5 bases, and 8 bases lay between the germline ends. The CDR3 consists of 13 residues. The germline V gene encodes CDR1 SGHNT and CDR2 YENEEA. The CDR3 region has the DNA TGTGCCAGCAGCTTAGTGACGGGTACTGAAGCTTTCTTT. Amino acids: CASSLVTGTEAFF.

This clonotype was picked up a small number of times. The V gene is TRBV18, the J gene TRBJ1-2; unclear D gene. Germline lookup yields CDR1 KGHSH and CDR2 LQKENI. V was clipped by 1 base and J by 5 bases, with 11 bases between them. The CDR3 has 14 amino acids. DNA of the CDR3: TGTGCCAGCTCACCACTCCCAGGACCTTATGGCTACACCTTC. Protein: CASSPLPGPYGYTF.

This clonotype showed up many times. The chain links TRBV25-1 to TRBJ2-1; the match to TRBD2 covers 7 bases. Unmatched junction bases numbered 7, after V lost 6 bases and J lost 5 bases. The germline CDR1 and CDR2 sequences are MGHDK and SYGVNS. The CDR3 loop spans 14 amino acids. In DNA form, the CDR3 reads TGTGCCAGCAGGACTAGCAAAGCCCACAATGAGCAGTTCTTC. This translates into CASRTSKAHNEQFF.

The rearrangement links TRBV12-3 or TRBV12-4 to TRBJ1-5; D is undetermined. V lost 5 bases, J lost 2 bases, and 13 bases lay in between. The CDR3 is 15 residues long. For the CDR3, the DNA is TGTGCCAGCAGTCCGGCAGGAGGAGGCAATCAGCCCCAGCATTTT. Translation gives CASSPAGGGNQPQHF.

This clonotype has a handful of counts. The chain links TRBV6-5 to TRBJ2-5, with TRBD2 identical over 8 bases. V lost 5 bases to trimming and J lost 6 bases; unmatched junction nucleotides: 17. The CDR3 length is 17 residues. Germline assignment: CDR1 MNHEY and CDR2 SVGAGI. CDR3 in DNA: TGTGCCAGCAGTCCTAAAACCCGACTAGCGCGGGGACAGACCCAGTACTTC. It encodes CASSPKTRLARGQTQYF.

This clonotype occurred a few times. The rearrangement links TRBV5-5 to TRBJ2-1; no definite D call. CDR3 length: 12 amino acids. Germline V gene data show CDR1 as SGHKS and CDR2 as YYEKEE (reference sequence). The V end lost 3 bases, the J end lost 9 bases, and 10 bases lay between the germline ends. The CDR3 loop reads CASSYHKAEQFF. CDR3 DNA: TGTGCCAGCAGCTACCACAAAGCTGAGCAGTTCTTC.

The CDR3 DNA sequence: TGTGCCAGAAGGACCCACTATGGCTACACCTTC. Amino acid sequence: CARRTHYGYTF. The chain couples TRBV7-3 to TRBJ1-2, with D unresolved. Trimming shortened V by 9 bases and J by 3 bases, and 8 bases separated the two germline ends. Germline V CDR1 and CDR2: SGHTA, FQGTGA. This CDR3 spans 11 amino acids.

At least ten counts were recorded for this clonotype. CDR3 sequence: CASSPRELAGAEAPDTQYF. The DNA of the CDR3 is TGTGCCAGCTCACCACGTGAACTAGCGGGAGCCGAGGCCCCAGATACGCAGTATTTT. This chain connects TRBV18 to TRBJ2-3; 11 bases map to TRBD2. The germline V gene encodes CDR1 KGHSH and CDR2 LQKENI. CDR3 length: 19 amino acids. Germline trimming cut 1 base from V and 4 bases from J; bases unmatched to any gene: 13.

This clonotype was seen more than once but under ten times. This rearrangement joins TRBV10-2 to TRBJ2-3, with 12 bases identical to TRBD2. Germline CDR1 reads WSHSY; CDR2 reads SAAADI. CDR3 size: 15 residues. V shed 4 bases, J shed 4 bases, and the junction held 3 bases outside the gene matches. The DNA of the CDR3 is TGCGCCAGCAGTGGACTAGCGGGAGTCGCAGATACGCAGTATTTT. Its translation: CASSGLAGVADTQYF.

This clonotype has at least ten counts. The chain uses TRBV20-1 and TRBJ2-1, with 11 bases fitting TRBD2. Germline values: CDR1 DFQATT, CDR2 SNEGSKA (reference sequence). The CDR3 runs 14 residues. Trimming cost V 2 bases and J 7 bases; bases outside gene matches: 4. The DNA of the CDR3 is TGCAGTGCTAGAACACTAGCGGGAGAGAATGAGCAGTTCTTC. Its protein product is CSARTLAGENEQFF.

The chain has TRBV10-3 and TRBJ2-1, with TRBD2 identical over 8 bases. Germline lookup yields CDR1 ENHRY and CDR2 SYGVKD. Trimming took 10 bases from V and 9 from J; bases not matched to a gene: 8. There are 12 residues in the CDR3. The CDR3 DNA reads TGTGCCACCAGACCTCTAGCGGGTGAGCAGTTCTTC. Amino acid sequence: CATRPLAGEQFF.

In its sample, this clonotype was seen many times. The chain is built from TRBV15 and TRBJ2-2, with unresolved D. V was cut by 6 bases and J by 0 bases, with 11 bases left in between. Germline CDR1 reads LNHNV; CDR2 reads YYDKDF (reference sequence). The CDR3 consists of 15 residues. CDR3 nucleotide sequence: TGTGCCACCAGAACTGAACAAACGAACACCGGGGAGCTGTTTTTT. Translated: CATRTEQTNTGELFF. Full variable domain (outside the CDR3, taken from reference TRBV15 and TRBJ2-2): DAMVIQNPRYQVTQFGKPVTLSCSQTLNHNVMYWYQQKSSQAPKLLFHYYDKDFNNEADTPDNFQSRRPNTSFCFLDIRSPGLGDTAMYLCATRTEQTNTGELFFGEGSRLTVL.

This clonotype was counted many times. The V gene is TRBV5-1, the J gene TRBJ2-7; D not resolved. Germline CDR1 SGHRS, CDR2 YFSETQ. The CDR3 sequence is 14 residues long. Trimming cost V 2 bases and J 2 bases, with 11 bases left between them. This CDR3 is CASSFGKDAYEQYF. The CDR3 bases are TGCGCCAGCAGCTTTGGGAAGGACGCCTACGAGCAGTACTTC.